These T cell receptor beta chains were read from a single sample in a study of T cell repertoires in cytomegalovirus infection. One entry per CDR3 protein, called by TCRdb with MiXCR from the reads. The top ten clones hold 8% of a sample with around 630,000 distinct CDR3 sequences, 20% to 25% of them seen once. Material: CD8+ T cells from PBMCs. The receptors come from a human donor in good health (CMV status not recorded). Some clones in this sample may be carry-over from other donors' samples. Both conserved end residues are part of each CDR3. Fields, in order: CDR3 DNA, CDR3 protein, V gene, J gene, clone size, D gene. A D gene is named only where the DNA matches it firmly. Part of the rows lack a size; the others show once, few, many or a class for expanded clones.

TGCAGTGCTAGAAAAACTAGACAAGAGACCCAGTACTTC	CSARKTRQETQYF	TRBV20-1	TRBJ2-5	.	.
TGTGCCAGCAGTCCCAGGATCAGGGTTGGGGCTGAAAAACTGTTTTTT	CASSPRIRVGAEKLFF	TRBV28	TRBJ1-4	.	.
TGTGCCAGCAGTTACGGGCCCCGTGGCAATCAGCCCCAGCATTTT	CASSYGPRGNQPQHF	TRBV6-2/TRBV6-3	TRBJ1-5	.	.
TGTGCCAGCAGTTTACGTCCGGGACACCTGAGCACAGATACGCAGTATTTT	CASSLRPGHLSTDTQYF	TRBV28	TRBJ2-3	few	.
TGTGCCAGCAGCTTAGGAGGGTGGGGTGCCGAAGCTTTCTTT	CASSLGGWGAEAFF	TRBV7-6	TRBJ1-1	many	.
TGCGCCAGTTCGGAGGGAATGGGGTACGAGCAGTACTTC	CASSEGMGYEQYF	TRBV10-1	TRBJ2-7	.	.
TGTGCCAGCCTTGGACAGGGGATCTTTGGCTATGGCTACACCTTC	CASLGQGIFGYGYTF	TRBV28	TRBJ1-2	.	TRBD1
TGTGCCAGCAGTGCGCTAGCGGGGGGAAAGTATGAGCAGTTCTTC	CASSALAGGKYEQFF	TRBV7-6	TRBJ2-1	many	TRBD2
TGTGCCAGCAGTTTTCATATCGGACAAACTAACCCTAACTATGGCTACACCTTC	CASSFHIGQTNPNYGYTF	TRBV28	TRBJ1-2	many	.
TGTGCCAGTACCCCGGGGGGGACGAACACTGAAGCTTTCTTT	CASTPGGTNTEAFF	TRBV19	TRBJ1-1	.	.
TGTGCCAGCAAGATTCGGAGACAGCGGAACACTGAAGCTTTCTTT	CASKIRRQRNTEAFF	TRBV5-4	TRBJ1-1	few	.
TGTGCCAGCAGCTCGCGATCCCGGGACAGGGAATACTATGGCTACACCTTC	CASSSRSRDREYYGYTF	TRBV7-9	TRBJ1-2	few	TRBD1
TGTGCCAGCAGAGAAGACAGGAGTCTGAGGAGCTCCTATAATTCACCCCTCCACTTT	CASREDRSLRSSYNSPLHF	TRBV28	TRBJ1-6	few	.
TGTGCCACCTCTCCAGAGGAGCGCACAGATACGCAGTATTTT	CATSPEERTDTQYF	TRBV28	TRBJ2-3	few	.
TGCAGCGCCAGGGGGAACACTGAAGCTTTCTTT	CSARGNTEAFF	TRBV29-1	TRBJ1-1	.	.
TGTGCCAGCTCACCACCGGAGGACAGGGCCACGCCACCAAGAACCCAGTACTTC	CASSPPEDRATPPRTQYF	TRBV18	TRBJ2-5	.	TRBD1
TGTGCCAGCAGCTCAACCCGGACAGGGCGATCCCAAGAGACCCAGTACTTC	CASSSTRTGRSQETQYF	TRBV7-9	TRBJ2-5	once	TRBD1
TGTGCCAGCAGTCTCTACGGACCTGTGGCAGGGGTGATCTGGCCCCAGCATTTT	CASSLYGPVAGVIWPQHF	TRBV6-5	TRBJ1-5	few	.
TGTGCCAGCAGTGATTCTGGCGGATCGCAGTACTTC	CASSDSGGSQYF	TRBV25-1	TRBJ2-4	.	.
TGTGCCAGCAGCTTGGGGACTAGCCCGTACGAGCAGTACTTC	CASSLGTSPYEQYF	TRBV5-6	TRBJ2-7	.	TRBD2
TGCAGTGCTAGACCCCGCTGGGGAGAAGAGACCCAGTACTTC	CSARPRWGEETQYF	TRBV20-1	TRBJ2-5	once	.
TGTGCCAGCTCACTACCGATAGATCCAAACGGTGACATTCAGTACTTC	CASSLPIDPNGDIQYF	TRBV18	TRBJ2-4	.	.
TGTGCCACCAGCAGTAGCGGGGGGGCGGGTAATGAGCAGTTCTTC	CATSSSGGAGNEQFF	TRBV15	TRBJ2-1	few	TRBD2
TGTGCCAGCAGTGACATTGGGACTAGAGGTAATGAGCAGTTCTTC	CASSDIGTRGNEQFF	TRBV2	TRBJ2-1	.	TRBD2
TGTGCCATCACCCCCGGGACGGGTCCCTCCTACGAGCAGTACTTC	CAITPGTGPSYEQYF	TRBV10-3	TRBJ2-7	few	.
TGTGCCAGCAGCCCGCCGGGACAGCTTTGGACCACTGAAGCTTTCTTT	CASSPPGQLWTTEAFF	TRBV7-9	TRBJ1-1	many	TRBD1
TGTGCCAGCAGTTTCACTAGCAGGAATGAGCACTTCTTC	CASSFTSRNEHFF	TRBV12-3/TRBV12-4	TRBJ2-1	once	.
TGTGCCAGCAGCTTATGGACAGCTCGCCGGGAGGGAGAAACTGAAGCTTTCTTT	CASSLWTARREGETEAFF	TRBV11-2	TRBJ1-1	many	.
TGCGCCAGCAGCCAGAGGTGGGGGCGCGCTTTGGATACGCAGTATTTT	CASSQRWGRALDTQYF	TRBV4-3	TRBJ2-3	.	.
TGTGCCAGCAGTGAAGCATTACAGGGTGAGGATGGCTACACCTTC	CASSEALQGEDGYTF	TRBV2	TRBJ1-2	.	.
TGTGCCAGCAGTCCCGGTCCTAGCGGCAGCACAGATACGCAGTATTTT	CASSPGPSGSTDTQYF	TRBV28	TRBJ2-3	.	TRBD2
TGTGCCAGCAGCTTTGTGCAGGGGGGTACTGAAGCTTTCTTT	CASSFVQGGTEAFF	TRBV7-9	TRBJ1-1	many	TRBD1
TGTGCCAGCAGCTTAGAGGGATTCGCTGGAAACACCATATATTTT	CASSLEGFAGNTIYF	TRBV7-9	TRBJ1-3	.	.
TGTGCCACCAGCGGGGACAGGGGGCGTCAGCCCCAGCATTTT	CATSGDRGRQPQHF	TRBV15	TRBJ1-5	.	TRBD1
TGTGCCAGCAGCTTAGCGGGGAGGGTGAACACTGAAGCTTTCTTT	CASSLAGRVNTEAFF	TRBV7-9	TRBJ1-1	few	.
TGTGCCAGCAGGATCTCTACACTAGCTTGGGAGACCCAGTACTTC	CASRISTLAWETQYF	TRBV2	TRBJ2-5	once	.
TGTGCCAGCAGCTACGGGTATAACACTGAAGCTTTCTTT	CASSYGYNTEAFF	TRBV7-6	TRBJ1-1	many	.
TGTGCCAGCTCACCACCCGTGGGCAAGTACAATGAGCAGTTCTTC	CASSPPVGKYNEQFF	TRBV18	TRBJ2-1	.	.
TGTGCCAGCAACCCGGGGACCTGGGCTGGGTTTTCCGAGCAGTACTTC	CASNPGTWAGFSEQYF	TRBV6-1	TRBJ2-7	.	.
TGTGCCAGCAGCGTTAGTAGGGACAGCTACCAAGAGACCCAGTACTTC	CASSVSRDSYQETQYF	TRBV9	TRBJ2-5	.	TRBD1
TGCAGTGCTAGGGCCGGTGGCACAGATACGCAGTATTTT	CSARAGGTDTQYF	TRBV20-1	TRBJ2-3	many	.
TGTGCCAGCAGTTACCTCCGGGGTGGGACAGGGAGTTTCGAGACCCAGTACTTC	CASSYLRGGTGSFETQYF	TRBV6-6	TRBJ2-5	many	TRBD1
TGTGCCAGCAGTCCCAGGACAGGGCCGTACCAAGAGACCCAGTACTTC	CASSPRTGPYQETQYF	TRBV28	TRBJ2-5	few	TRBD1
TGCGCCAGCAGCTTGTACGAGACAGGTGGTGGCTACACCTTC	CASSLYETGGGYTF	TRBV5-1	TRBJ1-2	few	.
TGTGCTAGCATTCCCGTATACGGGACGGACACGGAGCAGTTCTTC	CASIPVYGTDTEQFF	TRBV7-7	TRBJ2-1	.	.